The 14 T cell receptor beta chains listed next were all sequenced from one sample in a study of blood T cell repertoires in COVID-19. The repertoire was sequenced with immunoSEQ multiplex PCR; TCRdb's copy has only in-frame clones and lacks some. This table holds 95,000 to 150,000 clones, approximately 70% found once. The sample taken for sequencing was peripheral blood. The source of these receptors is a human donor with acute or convalescent COVID-19. The donor label of this sample is uncertain.

The J gene is TRBJ2-3, the V gene TRBV9, with TRBD2 identical over 14 bases. Trimming took 4 bases from V and 4 from J; bases not matched to a gene: 8. Germline-derived CDR1 and CDR2 are SGDLS and YYNGEE. The CDR3 runs 17 residues. The CDR3 DNA follows: TGTGCCAGCAGCTCCCGGGGGACTAGCGGGGGTTCAGATACGCAGTATTTT. Protein product: CASSSRGTSGGSDTQYF.

This clone was observed a handful of times. The J gene is TRBJ1-2, the V gene TRBV5-4; perhaps TRBD1 as D (6 bases). CDR1 and CDR2 (germline): SGHNT, YYREEE (reference sequence). The V gene lost 5 bases and the J gene lost 7 bases, with 9 bases spanning the gap. The CDR3 is made up of 11 amino acids. CDR3 DNA: TGTGCCAGCAGTCAAGGGGGTGGCTACACCTTC. Encoded protein: CASSQGGGYTF.

The genes are TRBV2 and TRBJ1-6; weak D call: TRBD1 (5 bases). Germline values: CDR1 SNHLY, CDR2 FYNNEI. The CDR3 loop spans 17 amino acids. V lost 2 bases and J 2 bases, leaving 13 bases between the germline ends. Written as DNA, the CDR3 is TGTGCCAGCAGTGAAAATTACCGACAGACCTATAATTCACCCCTCCACTTT. Protein sequence: CASSENYRQTYNSPLHF.

The CDR3 protein is CATSRARGGGTEAFF. In DNA, the CDR3 is TGTGCCACCAGCAGAGCGAGGGGGGGCGGAACTGAAGCTTTCTTT. V and J are TRBV15 and TRBJ1-1; D perhaps matches TRBD1 (6 bases). Trimming shortened V by 1 base and J by 5 bases, and 14 bases separated the two germline ends. The CDR3 loop spans 15 amino acids. Germline CDR1 is LNHNV and CDR2 is YYDKDF (reference sequence).

The V call is TRBV30, the J call TRBJ1-1; D is undetermined. Germline V gives CDR1 GTSNPN, CDR2 SVGIG (reference sequence). The CDR3 consists of 13 residues. The V end lost 3 bases, the J end lost 5 bases, and 13 bases lay between the germline ends. DNA of the CDR3: TGTGCCTGGAGGCCTGACGGGGTGACTGAAGCTTTCTTT. This translates into CAWRPDGVTEAFF.

The rearrangement links TRBV11-2 to TRBJ2-7; 8 bases agree with TRBD2. The germline gives CDR1 SGHAT, CDR2 FQNNGV. The CDR3 runs 15 residues. Trimming removed 4 bases from V and 5 bases from J; junction bases left unmatched: 10. The CDR3 protein is CASSSLAGTFNEQYF. The CDR3 DNA follows: TGTGCCAGCAGCTCCTTAGCGGGGACTTTCAACGAGCAGTACTTC.

This chain joins TRBV28 and TRBJ2-7; TRBD1 agrees at 8 bases. V lost 7 bases to trimming and J lost 5 bases; unmatched junction nucleotides: 7. The CDR3 contains 13 residues. CDR1 is MDHEN and CDR2 is SYDVKM in the germline V gene. CDR3 region: CASTGQGNNEQYF. DNA of the CDR3: TGTGCCAGCACAGGACAGGGTAATAACGAGCAGTACTTC.

The CDR3 bases are TGTGCTGCAGGGCCCGTTTACGAGCAGTACTTC. Translating gives CAAGPVYEQYF. This chain connects TRBV28 to TRBJ2-7, with TRBD1 as a possible D gene (5 bases). The CDR3 has 11 residues. Germline V gene sequence: CDR1 MDHEN, CDR2 SYDVKM.

A word on this clone: This CDR3 is also generated by other DNA sequences in the sample. The chain carries TRBV15 and TRBJ1-3, with unresolved D. Germline CDR1 LNHNV, CDR2 YYDKDF (reference sequence). The length of the CDR3 is 15 residues. V was clipped by 0 bases and J by 2 bases, with 8 bases between them. CDR3 DNA sequence: TGTGCCACCAGCAGAGAAGGGAGAGCTGGAAACACCATATATTTT. Its protein is CATSREGRAGNTIYF.

This clone occurred once. The chain carries TRBV5-1 and TRBJ1-5, with D tentatively TRBD1 (5 bases). The germline V gene encodes CDR1 SGHRS and CDR2 YFSETQ. V lost 0 bases and J lost 4, with 5 bases in between. This CDR3 has 13 residues. CDR3 nucleotides: TGCGCCAGCAGCTTGGCAGGGAATCAGCCCCAGCATTTT. Its protein product is CASSLAGNQPQHF.

The chain couples TRBV7-8 to TRBJ2-1; unclear D gene. Germline V gives CDR1 SGHVS, CDR2 FQNEAQ. CDR3 length: 16 amino acids. With 0 bases removed from V and 6 bases from J, the gap between germline ends came to 15 bases. In nucleotides, the CDR3 is TGTGCCAGCAGCTTAGCGAAATGGCTAGAGAGCAATGAGCAGTTCTTC. Protein product: CASSLAKWLESNEQFF. Full variable domain (rest looked up from reference TRBV7-8 and TRBJ2-1): GAGVSQSPRYKVAKRGQDVALRCDPISGHVSLFWYQQALGQGPEFLTYFQNEAQLDKSGLPSDRFFAERPEGSVSTLKIQRTQQEDSAVYLCASSLAKWLESNEQFFGPGTRLTVL.

The gene calls are TRBV19 and TRBJ2-1; 9 bases fit TRBD2. Per germline, CDR1 LNHDA and CDR2 SQIVND (reference sequence). This CDR3 region has 18 residues. The V segment lost 1 base and the J segment 7 bases; nucleotides outside the gene matches: 14. As DNA, the CDR3 is TGTGCCAGTAGTATAGGCCTCCTCAAATGGACTAGCGAGAATGAGCAGTTCTTC. Translating it yields CASSIGLLKWTSENEQFF. The variable domain in full, with the rest retrieved from reference TRBV19 and TRBJ2-1, is DGGITQSPKYLFRKEGQNVTLSCEQNLNHDAMYWYRQDPGQGLRLIYYSQIVNDFQKGDIAEGYSVSREKKESFPLTVTSAQKNPTAFYLCASSIGLLKWTSENEQFFGPGTRLTVL.

The CDR3 DNA reads TGTGCCAGCAGCCCTGGACAGGGGACCATGAACACTGAAGCTTTCTTT. Amino acids: CASSPGQGTMNTEAFF. The chain couples TRBV14 to TRBJ1-1; TRBD1 aligns across 9 bases. Germline lookup yields CDR1 SGHDN and CDR2 FVKESK. This CDR3 has 16 residues. V lost 4 bases to trimming and J lost 0 bases; unmatched junction nucleotides: 6.

This clone was detected a few times. This chain connects TRBV7-9 to TRBJ2-4; a weak D match, TRBD1 (5 bases). With 0 bases removed from V and 7 bases from J, the gap between germline ends came to 10 bases. The CDR3 loop spans 14 amino acids. From germline, CDR1 is SEHNR and CDR2 FQNEAQ (reference sequence). CDR3 in amino acids: CASSLAGPRNIQYF. The CDR3 nucleotides are TGTGCCAGCAGCTTAGCGGGGCCCCGGAACATTCAGTACTTC.